These T cell receptor beta chains were read from a single sample in a study of T cell repertoires in cytomegalovirus infection. TCRdb independently ran MiXCR on the reads; one entry per CDR3 protein. The sample shows more than 150,000 distinct CDR3 sequences, approximately 19% of them seen only once. The sample taken for sequencing was PBMCs. The receptors here all came from a human donor in good health (CMV status not recorded). Some clones in this sample may be carry-over from other donors' samples. Both conserved end residues are part of each CDR3. Each record gives: J gene, clone size, V gene, D gene, CDR3 protein, CDR3 DNA. A D gene is named only where the DNA matches it firmly. The listing skips clone size in some rows; elsewhere it reads once, few, many or a size class.

TRBJ2-4 | many | TRBV11-3 | - | CASSLDLGATGKNIQYF | TGTGCCAGCAGCCTAGATCTAGGGGCTACTGGGAAAAACATTCAGTACTTC
TRBJ1-6 | many | TRBV6-1 | TRBD1 | CASRAGGSYNSPLHF | TGTGCCTCGCGGGCAGGGGGCTCCTATAATTCACCCCTCCACTTT
TRBJ1-6 | few | TRBV2 | - | CASSDPQGADNSPLHF | TGTGCCAGCAGTGACCCGCAGGGTGCAGATAATTCACCCCTCCACTTT
TRBJ1-5 | few | TRBV6-2/TRBV6-3 | - | CASRTRSNQPQHF | TGTGCCAGCAGAACACGCAGCAATCAGCCCCAGCATTTT
TRBJ1-4 | - | TRBV27 | - | CASSQDRLMRELFF | TGTGCCAGCAGCCAGGACAGACTAATGAGGGAACTGTTTTTT
TRBJ2-1 | - | TRBV11-3 | - | CASSPPRVEITYNEQFF | TGTGCCAGCAGCCCACCCCGGGTAGAAATAACCTACAATGAGCAGTTCTTC
TRBJ1-5 | few | TRBV7-2 | - | CASSLWLGSNQPQHF | TGTGCCAGCAGCTTATGGCTGGGGAGCAATCAGCCCCAGCATTTT
TRBJ2-7 | many | TRBV7-8 | - | CASSYIRSYEQYF | TGTGCCAGCAGCTATATCAGAAGCTACGAGCAGTACTTC
TRBJ2-4 | - | TRBV29-1 | - | CSVERTNKNIQYF | TGCAGCGTTGAACGCACAAATAAAAACATTCAGTACTTC
TRBJ2-3 | many | TRBV11-3 | TRBD1 | CASSLTGGTDTQYF | TGTGCCAGCAGCTTAACAGGGGGCACAGATACGCAGTATTTT
TRBJ1-1 | many | TRBV4-1 | - | CASSQDPGMGNTEAFF | TGCGCCAGCAGCCAAGATCCTGGCATGGGGAACACTGAAGCTTTCTTT
TRBJ2-5 | - | TRBV20-1 | - | CSARHPYQETQYF | TGCAGTGCTAGGCACCCGTACCAAGAGACCCAGTACTTC
TRBJ2-2 | - | TRBV2 | TRBD2 | CASKLAGVYTGELFF | TGTGCCAGCAAACTAGCGGGGGTCTACACCGGGGAGCTGTTTTTT
TRBJ1-2 | - | TRBV23-1 | - | CASILAWGYTF | TGCGCCAGCATCTTGGCCTGGGGCTACACCTTC
TRBJ2-1 | few | TRBV7-8 | - | CASSLAGVTDEQFF | TGTGCCAGCAGCCTGGCAGGGGTTACGGATGAGCAGTTCTTC
TRBJ1-2 | - | TRBV4-1 | TRBD1 | CASSRDPGQGTRGYTF | TGCGCCAGCAGCCGTGATCCTGGACAGGGGACGAGGGGCTACACCTTC
TRBJ1-3 | few | TRBV10-3 | - | CAISRDGGNTIYF | TGTGCCATCAGCCGGGACGGTGGAAACACCATATATTTT
TRBJ2-7 | many | TRBV7-2 | TRBD2 | CASSLLVAGGVEQYF | TGTGCCAGCAGCTTATTGGTAGCGGGAGGGGTCGAGCAGTACTTC
TRBJ2-1 | few | TRBV7-9 | - | CASSFLENEQFF | TGTGCCAGCAGCTTCTTGGAGAATGAGCAGTTCTTC
TRBJ1-2 | - | TRBV19 | - | CASSAGRGLYGYTF | TGTGCCAGTAGTGCGGGGCGGGGTTTATATGGCTACACCTTC
TRBJ2-4 | few | TRBV6-1 | - | CASIPKGAKNIQYF | TGTGCCAGCATCCCGAAGGGGGCCAAAAACATTCAGTACTTC
TRBJ1-2 | - | TRBV12-5 | - | CASGLSGWQDGYTF | TGTGCTAGTGGTTTGTCTGGTTGGCAGGATGGCTACACCTTC
TRBJ1-5 | - | TRBV30 | - | CAWSEQVSRGQPQHF | TGTGCCTGGAGTGAACAAGTATCAAGGGGGCAGCCCCAGCATTTT
TRBJ1-1 | - | TRBV19 | - | CASSRGTSGVDTEAFF | TGTGCCAGTAGTAGGGGAACTTCAGGGGTGGACACTGAAGCTTTCTTT
TRBJ2-2 | few | TRBV4-1 | - | CASSPVPPGAGTGELFF | TGCGCCAGCAGCCCCGTCCCCCCCGGGGCGGGCACCGGGGAGCTGTTTTTT
TRBJ1-2 | - | TRBV15 | TRBD1 | CATSRDLWGGQGGSGYTF | TGTGCCACCAGCAGAGATCTATGGGGCGGACAGGGAGGTTCTGGCTACACCTTC
TRBJ1-1 | - | TRBV29-1 | - | CSVAGPQDTEAFF | TGCAGCGTGGCGGGACCGCAAGACACTGAAGCTTTCTTT
TRBJ1-1 | many | TRBV6-1 | TRBD1 | CASIRDRVKTEAFF | TGTGCCAGCATTAGGGACAGGGTAAAAACTGAAGCTTTCTTT
TRBJ1-6 | once | TRBV12-3/TRBV12-4 | TRBD1 | CGSSRQGGSSPLHF | TGTGGCAGCAGCCGACAGGGGGGTAGTTCACCCCTCCACTTT
TRBJ1-1 | - | TRBV6-6 | - | CASTRETEAFF | TGTGCCAGCACTCGGGAAACTGAAGCTTTCTTT
TRBJ1-5 | - | TRBV28 | - | CASLTGPQPQHF | TGTGCCAGCCTAACAGGGCCCCAGCCCCAGCATTTT
TRBJ1-5 | - | TRBV2 | TRBD1 | CASSSRGTGGSHPQHF | TGTGCCAGCAGTTCCCGGGGGACAGGGGGCTCTCATCCCCAGCATTTT
TRBJ1-1 | - | TRBV19 | TRBD1 | CASSIDRGYTEAFF | TGTGCCAGTAGTATCGACAGGGGATACACTGAAGCTTTCTTT
TRBJ1-2 | - | TRBV20-1 | TRBD1 | CSAVGQGAQNYGYTF | TGCAGTGCTGTTGGACAGGGGGCGCAAAACTATGGCTACACCTTC
TRBJ2-7 | few | TRBV4-3 | - | CASSQDGRSYEQYF | TGCGCCAGCAGCCAAGATGGGCGCTCCTACGAGCAGTACTTC
TRBJ2-1 | - | TRBV5-1 | TRBD2 | CASSLAESGRAGYNEQFF | TGCGCCAGCAGCTTGGCTGAAAGCGGGAGGGCCGGGTACAATGAGCAGTTCTTC
TRBJ2-2 | many | TRBV12-3/TRBV12-4 | TRBD1 | CASRDRGFRTGELFF | TGTGCCAGCCGGGACAGGGGGTTTCGAACCGGGGAGCTGTTTTTT
TRBJ1-1 | many | TRBV6-5 | TRBD1 | CASSYSGTVNTEAFF | TGTGCCAGCAGTTACTCAGGGACAGTTAACACTGAAGCTTTCTTT
TRBJ2-2 | many | TRBV7-9 | - | CASSLASGNTGELFF | TGTGCCAGCAGCTTAGCGTCTGGAAACACCGGGGAGCTGTTTTTT
TRBJ2-6 | once | TRBV6-8 | - | CASSYFTGPGANVLTF | TGTGCCAGCAGTTACTTCACAGGGCCTGGGGCCAACGTCCTGACTTTC
TRBJ2-5 | few | TRBV5-6 | TRBD2 | CASSWTSQETQYF | TGTGCCAGCAGCTGGACTAGCCAAGAGACCCAGTACTTC
TRBJ1-5 | many | TRBV7-2 | TRBD1 | CASRMAGGYQPQHF | TGTGCCAGCAGGATGGCAGGGGGCTATCAGCCCCAGCATTTT
TRBJ1-1 | - | TRBV25-1 | - | CASDRGGMNTEAFF | TGTGCCAGCGACCGGGGGGGAATGAACACTGAAGCTTTCTTT
TRBJ1-1 | - | TRBV19 | - | CASKVKRNTEAFF | TGTGCCAGTAAGGTGAAAAGGAACACTGAAGCTTTCTTT
TRBJ2-7 | few | TRBV20-1 | - | CSAPRSQGGEQYF | TGCAGTGCACCTAGGTCCCAGGGCGGCGAGCAGTACTTC
TRBJ2-5 | few | TRBV28 | - | CASRTDGGETQYF | TGTGCCAGCAGGACGGATGGGGGGGAGACCCAGTACTTC
TRBJ2-7 | many | TRBV25-1 | TRBD2 | CASSPPRGVAGGYEQYF | TGTGCCAGCAGTCCCCCGCGGGGAGTAGCGGGAGGGTACGAGCAGTACTTC
TRBJ2-1 | - | TRBV10-3 | - | CAISESSATYNEQFF | TGTGCCATCAGTGAGTCTTCGGCCACCTACAATGAGCAGTTCTTC
TRBJ1-2 | many | TRBV7-2 | - | CASSLAGSYYGYTF | TGTGCCAGCAGCTTAGCGGGCAGCTACTATGGCTACACCTTC
TRBJ2-2 | - | TRBV7-2 | - | CASSARGGRTTGELFF | TGTGCCAGCAGCGCTAGAGGGGGGAGGACCACCGGGGAGCTGTTTTTT